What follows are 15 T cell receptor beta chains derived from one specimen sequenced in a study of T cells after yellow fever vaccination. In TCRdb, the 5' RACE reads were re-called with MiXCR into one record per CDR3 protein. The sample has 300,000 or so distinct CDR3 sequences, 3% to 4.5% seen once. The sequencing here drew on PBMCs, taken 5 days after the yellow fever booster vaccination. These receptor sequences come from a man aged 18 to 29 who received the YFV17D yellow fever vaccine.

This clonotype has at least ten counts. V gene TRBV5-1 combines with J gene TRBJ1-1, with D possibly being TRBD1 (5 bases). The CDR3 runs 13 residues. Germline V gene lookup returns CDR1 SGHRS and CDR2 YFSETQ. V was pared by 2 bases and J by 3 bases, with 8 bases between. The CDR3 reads CASSFSRDTEAFF. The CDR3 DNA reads TGCGCCAGCAGCTTCAGCAGGGACACTGAAGCTTTCTTT.

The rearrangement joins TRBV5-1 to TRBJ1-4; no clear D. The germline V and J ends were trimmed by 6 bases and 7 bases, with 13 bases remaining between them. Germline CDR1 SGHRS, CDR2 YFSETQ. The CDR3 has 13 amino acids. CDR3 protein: CASKFEVGEKLFF. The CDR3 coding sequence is TGCGCCAGCAAGTTTGAGGTTGGTGAAAAACTGTTTTTT.

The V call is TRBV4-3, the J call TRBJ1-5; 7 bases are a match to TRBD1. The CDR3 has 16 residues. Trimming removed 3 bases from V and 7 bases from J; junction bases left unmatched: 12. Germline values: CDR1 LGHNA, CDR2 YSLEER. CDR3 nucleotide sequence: TGCGCCAGCAGCCAGTCCGACAGGGAATTGGGGCAGCCCCAGCATTTT. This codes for CASSQSDRELGQPQHF.

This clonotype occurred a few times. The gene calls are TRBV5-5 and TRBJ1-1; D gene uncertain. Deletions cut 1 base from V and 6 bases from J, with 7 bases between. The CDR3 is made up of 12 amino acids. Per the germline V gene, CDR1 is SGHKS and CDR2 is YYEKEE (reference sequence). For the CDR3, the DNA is TGTGCCAGCAGCTTGAGGATTTCTGAAGCTTTCTTT. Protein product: CASSLRISEAFF.

Here the CDR3 DNA reads TGCGCCAGCAGCCAGGGACAGGGCAGGAACTACGAGCAGTACGTC. Its protein is CASSQGQGRNYEQYV. The chain couples TRBV4-1 to TRBJ2-7, with 9 bases fitting TRBD1. With V trimmed by 3 bases and J by 3 bases, 6 bases remained unmatched. The V gene's germline CDR1 is MGHRA and CDR2 YSYEKL. This CDR3 has 15 amino acids.

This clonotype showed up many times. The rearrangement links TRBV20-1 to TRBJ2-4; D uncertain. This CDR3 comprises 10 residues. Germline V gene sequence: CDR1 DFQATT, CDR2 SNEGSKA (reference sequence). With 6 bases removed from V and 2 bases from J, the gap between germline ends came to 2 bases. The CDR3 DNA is TGCAGTGCCCCCAAAAACATTCAGTACTTC. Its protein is CSAPKNIQYF.

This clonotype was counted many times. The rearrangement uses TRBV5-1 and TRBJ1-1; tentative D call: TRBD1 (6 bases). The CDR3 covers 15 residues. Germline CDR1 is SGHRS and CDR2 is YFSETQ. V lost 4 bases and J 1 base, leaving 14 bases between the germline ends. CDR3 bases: TGCGCCAGCAGCGCACAGGGAATGGAGAACACTGAAGCTTTCTTT. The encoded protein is CASSAQGMENTEAFF. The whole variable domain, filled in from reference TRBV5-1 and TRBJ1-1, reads KAGVTQTPRYLIKTRGQQVTLSCSPISGHRSVSWYQQTPGQGLQFLFEYFSETQRNKGNFPGRFSGRQFSNSRSEMNVSTLELGDSALYLCASSAQGMENTEAFFGQGTRLTVV.

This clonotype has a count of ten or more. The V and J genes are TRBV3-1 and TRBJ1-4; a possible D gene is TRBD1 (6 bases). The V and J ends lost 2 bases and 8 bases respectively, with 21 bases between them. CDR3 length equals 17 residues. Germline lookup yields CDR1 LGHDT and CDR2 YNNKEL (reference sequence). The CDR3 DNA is TGTGCCAGCAGCCAACCATCATACGGGGGCGAAGGAGAAAAACTGTTTTTT. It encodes CASSQPSYGGEGEKLFF. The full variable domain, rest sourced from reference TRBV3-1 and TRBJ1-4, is DTAVSQTPKYLVTQMGNDKSIKCEQNLGHDTMYWYKQDSKKFLKIMFSYNNKELIINETVPNRFSPKSPDKAHLNLHINSLELGDSAVYFCASSQPSYGGEGEKLFFGSGTQLSVL.

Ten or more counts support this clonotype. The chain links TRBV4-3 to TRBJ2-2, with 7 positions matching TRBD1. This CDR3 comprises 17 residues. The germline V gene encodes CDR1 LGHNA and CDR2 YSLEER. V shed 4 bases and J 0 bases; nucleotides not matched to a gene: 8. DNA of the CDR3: TGCGCCAGCAGCCTCGGGAAGGGGGCCGCGAACACCGGGGAGCTGTTTTTT. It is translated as CASSLGKGAANTGELFF.

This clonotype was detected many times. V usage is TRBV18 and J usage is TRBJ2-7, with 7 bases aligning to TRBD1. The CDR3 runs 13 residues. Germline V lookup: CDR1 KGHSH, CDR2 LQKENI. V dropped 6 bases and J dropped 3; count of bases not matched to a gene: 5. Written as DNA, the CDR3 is TGTGCCAGCTCCCCGAGGGACAGCTACGAGCAGTACGTC. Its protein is CASSPRDSYEQYV.

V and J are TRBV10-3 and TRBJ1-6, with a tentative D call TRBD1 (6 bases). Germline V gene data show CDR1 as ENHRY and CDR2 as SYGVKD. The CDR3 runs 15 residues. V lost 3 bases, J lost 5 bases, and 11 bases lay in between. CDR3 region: CAISEVRTDNSPLHF. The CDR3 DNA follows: TGTGCCATCAGTGAAGTACGGACAGATAATTCACCCCTCCACTTT.

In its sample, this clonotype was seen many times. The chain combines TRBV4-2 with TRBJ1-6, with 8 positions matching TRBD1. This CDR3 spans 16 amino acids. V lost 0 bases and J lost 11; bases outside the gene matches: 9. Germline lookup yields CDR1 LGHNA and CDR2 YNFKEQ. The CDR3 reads CASSQEARQGNAPLHF. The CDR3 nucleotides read TGTGCCAGCAGCCAAGAGGCGCGACAGGGGAATGCACCCCTCCACTTT.

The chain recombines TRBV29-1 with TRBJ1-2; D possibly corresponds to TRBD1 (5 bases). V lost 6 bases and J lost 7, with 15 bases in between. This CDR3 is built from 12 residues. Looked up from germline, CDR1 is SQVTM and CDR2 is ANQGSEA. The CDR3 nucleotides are TGCAGCGTCCCCTCTACGGGGCCTGGCTACACCTTC. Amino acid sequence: CSVPSTGPGYTF.

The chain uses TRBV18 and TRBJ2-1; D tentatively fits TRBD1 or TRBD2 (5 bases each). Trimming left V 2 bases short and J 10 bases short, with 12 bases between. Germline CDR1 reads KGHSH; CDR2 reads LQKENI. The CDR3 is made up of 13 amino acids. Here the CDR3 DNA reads TGTGCCAGCTCACCAAATAGGGACCGGGAGCAGTTCTTC. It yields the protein CASSPNRDREQFF.

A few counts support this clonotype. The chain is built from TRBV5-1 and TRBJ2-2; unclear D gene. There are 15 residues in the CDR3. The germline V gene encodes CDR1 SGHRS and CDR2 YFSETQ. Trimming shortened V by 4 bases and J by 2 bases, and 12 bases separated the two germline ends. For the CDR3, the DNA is TGCGCCAGCAGCGTAAGACGCTACAACACCGGGGAGCTGTTTTTT. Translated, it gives CASSVRRYNTGELFF.